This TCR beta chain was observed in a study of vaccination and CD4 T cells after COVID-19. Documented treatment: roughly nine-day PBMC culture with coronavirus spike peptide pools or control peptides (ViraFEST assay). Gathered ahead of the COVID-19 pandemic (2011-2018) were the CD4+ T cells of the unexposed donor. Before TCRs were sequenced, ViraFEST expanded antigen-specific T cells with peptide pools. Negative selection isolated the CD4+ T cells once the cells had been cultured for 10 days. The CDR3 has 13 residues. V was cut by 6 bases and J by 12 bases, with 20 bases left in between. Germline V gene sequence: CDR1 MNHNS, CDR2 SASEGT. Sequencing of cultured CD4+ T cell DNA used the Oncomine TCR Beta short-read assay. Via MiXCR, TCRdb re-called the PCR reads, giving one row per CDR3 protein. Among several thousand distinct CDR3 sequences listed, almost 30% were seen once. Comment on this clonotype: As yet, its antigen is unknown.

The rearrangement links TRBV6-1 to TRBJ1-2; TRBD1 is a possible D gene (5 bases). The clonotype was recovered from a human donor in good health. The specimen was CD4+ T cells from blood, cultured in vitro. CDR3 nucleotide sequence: TGTGCCAGCAGCCCCCTCGACAGCCGGGTCGACACCTTC. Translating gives CASSPLDSRVDTF.